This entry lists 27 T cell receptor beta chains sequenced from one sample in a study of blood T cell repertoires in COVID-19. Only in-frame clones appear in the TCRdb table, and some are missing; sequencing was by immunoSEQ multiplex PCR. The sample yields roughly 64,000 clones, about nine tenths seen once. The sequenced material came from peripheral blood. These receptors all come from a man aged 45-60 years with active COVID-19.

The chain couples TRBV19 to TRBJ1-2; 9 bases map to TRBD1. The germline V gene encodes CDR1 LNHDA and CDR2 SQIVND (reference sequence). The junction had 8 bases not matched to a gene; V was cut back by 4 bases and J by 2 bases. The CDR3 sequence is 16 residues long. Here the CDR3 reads CASSTRTGALNYGYTF. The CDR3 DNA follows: TGTGCCAGTAGTACTCGGACAGGGGCACTCAACTATGGCTACACCTTC.

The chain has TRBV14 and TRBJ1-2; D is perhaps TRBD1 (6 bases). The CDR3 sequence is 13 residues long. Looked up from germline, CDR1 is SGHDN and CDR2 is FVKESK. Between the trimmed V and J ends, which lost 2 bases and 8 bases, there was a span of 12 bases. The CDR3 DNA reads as TGTGCCAGCAGCCAACAAACAGGGAACGGCTACACCTTC. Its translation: CASSQQTGNGYTF. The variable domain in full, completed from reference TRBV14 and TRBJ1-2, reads EAGVTQFPSHSVIEKGQTVTLRCDPISGHDNLYWYRRVMGKEIKFLLHFVKESKQDESGMPNNRFLAERTGGTYSTLKVQPAELEDSGVYFCASSQQTGNGYTFGSGTRLTVV.

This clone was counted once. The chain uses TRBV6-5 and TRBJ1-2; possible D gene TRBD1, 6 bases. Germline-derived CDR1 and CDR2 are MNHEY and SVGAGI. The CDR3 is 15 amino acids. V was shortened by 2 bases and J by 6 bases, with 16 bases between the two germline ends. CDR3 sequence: CASSYDVRGLDGYTF. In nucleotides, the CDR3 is TGTGCCAGCAGTTACGACGTCAGGGGTCTTGATGGCTACACCTTC.

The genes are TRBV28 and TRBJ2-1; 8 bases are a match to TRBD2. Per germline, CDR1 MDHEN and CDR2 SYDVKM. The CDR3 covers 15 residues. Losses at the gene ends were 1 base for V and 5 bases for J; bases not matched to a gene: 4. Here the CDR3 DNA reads TGTGCCAGCAGTTTATTAGGCGGGGGGAACAATGAGCAGTTCTTC. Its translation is CASSLLGGGNNEQFF.

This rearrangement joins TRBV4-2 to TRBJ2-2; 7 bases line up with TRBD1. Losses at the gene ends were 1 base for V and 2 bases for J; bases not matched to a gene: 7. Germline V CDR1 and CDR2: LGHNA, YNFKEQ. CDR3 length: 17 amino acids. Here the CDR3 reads CASSQVVGQDNTGELFF. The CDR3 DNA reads TGTGCCAGCAGCCAAGTTGTAGGACAGGACAACACCGGGGAGCTGTTTTTT.

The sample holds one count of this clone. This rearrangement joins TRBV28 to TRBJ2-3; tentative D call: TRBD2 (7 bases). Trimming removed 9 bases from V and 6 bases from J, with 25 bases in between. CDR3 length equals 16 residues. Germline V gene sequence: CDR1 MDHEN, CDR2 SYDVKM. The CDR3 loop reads CASFPRGLWEGDTQYF. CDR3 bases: TGTGCCAGTTTCCCGCGGGGGCTCTGGGAGGGGGATACGCAGTATTTT.

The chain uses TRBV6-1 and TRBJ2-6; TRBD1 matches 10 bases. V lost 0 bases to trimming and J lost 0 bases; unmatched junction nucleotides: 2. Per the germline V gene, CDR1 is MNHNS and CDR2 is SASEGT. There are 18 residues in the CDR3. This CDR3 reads CASSEARDRGSGANVLTF. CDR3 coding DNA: TGTGCCAGCAGTGAAGCCCGGGACAGGGGCTCTGGGGCCAACGTCCTGACTTTC.

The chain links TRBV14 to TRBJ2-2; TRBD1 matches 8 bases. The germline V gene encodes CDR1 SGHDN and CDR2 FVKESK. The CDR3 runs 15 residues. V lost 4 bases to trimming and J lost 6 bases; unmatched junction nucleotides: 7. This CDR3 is CASSLRTGKSGELFF. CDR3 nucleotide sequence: TGTGCCAGCAGCCTAAGGACAGGGAAATCCGGGGAGCTGTTTTTT.

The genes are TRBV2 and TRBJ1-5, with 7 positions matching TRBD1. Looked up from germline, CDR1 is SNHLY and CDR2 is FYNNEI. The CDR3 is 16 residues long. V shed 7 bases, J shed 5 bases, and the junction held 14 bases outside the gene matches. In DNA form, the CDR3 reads TGTGCCAGCAAGGGTTACCGGGACAGTATAGATCAGCCCCAGCATTTT. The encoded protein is CASKGYRDSIDQPQHF.

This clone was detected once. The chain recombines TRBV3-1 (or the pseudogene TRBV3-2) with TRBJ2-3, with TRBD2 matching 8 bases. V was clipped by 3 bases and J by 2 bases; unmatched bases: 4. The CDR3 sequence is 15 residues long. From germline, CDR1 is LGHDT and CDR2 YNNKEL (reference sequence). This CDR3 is CASSHPGGATDTQYF. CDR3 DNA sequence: TGTGCCAGCAGCCATCCGGGGGGGGCCACAGATACGCAGTATTTT.

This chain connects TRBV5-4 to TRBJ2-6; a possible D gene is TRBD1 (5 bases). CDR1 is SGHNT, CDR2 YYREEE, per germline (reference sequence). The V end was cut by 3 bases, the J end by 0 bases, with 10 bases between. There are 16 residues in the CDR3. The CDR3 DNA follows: TGTGCCAGCAGCTGGGGCCTTAGCTCTGGGGCCAACGTCCTGACTTTC. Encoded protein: CASSWGLSSGANVLTF. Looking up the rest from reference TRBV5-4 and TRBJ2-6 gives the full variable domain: ETGVTQSPTHLIKTRGQQVTLRCSSQSGHNTVSWYQQALGQGPQFIFQYYREEENGRGNFPPRFSGLQFPNYSSELNVNALELDDSALYLCASSWGLSSGANVLTFGAGSRLTVL.

The chain's CDR3 is CASSVGSLRTDTQYF. The CDR3 bases are TGTGCCAGCAGCGTCGGGTCTTTAAGGACAGATACGCAGTATTTT. V is TRBV5-6 and J is TRBJ2-3; D unclear. Deletions cut 4 bases from V and 3 bases from J, with 15 bases between. There are 15 residues in the CDR3. CDR1 is SGHDT and CDR2 is YYEEEE in the germline V gene. The complete variable domain, with remaining parts taken from reference TRBV5-6 and TRBJ2-3, reads DAGVTQSPTHLIKTRGQQVTLRCSPKSGHDTVSWYQQALGQGPQFIFQYYEEEERQRGNFPDRFSGHQFPNYSSELNVNALLLGDSALYLCASSVGSLRTDTQYFGPGTRLTVL.

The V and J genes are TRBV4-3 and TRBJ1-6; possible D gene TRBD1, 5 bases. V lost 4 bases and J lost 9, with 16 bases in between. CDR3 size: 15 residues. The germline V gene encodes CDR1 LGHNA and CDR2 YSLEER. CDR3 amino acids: CASSPRATGGSPLHF. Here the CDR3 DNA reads TGCGCCAGCAGCCCTCGAGCAACCGGGGGTTCACCCCTCCACTTT.

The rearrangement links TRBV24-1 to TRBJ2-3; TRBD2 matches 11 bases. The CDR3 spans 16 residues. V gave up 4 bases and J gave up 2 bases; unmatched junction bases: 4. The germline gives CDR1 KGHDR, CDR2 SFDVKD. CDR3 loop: CATSDLGLADTDTQYF. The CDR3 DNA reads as TGTGCCACCAGTGACCTGGGACTAGCGGACACAGATACGCAGTATTTT.

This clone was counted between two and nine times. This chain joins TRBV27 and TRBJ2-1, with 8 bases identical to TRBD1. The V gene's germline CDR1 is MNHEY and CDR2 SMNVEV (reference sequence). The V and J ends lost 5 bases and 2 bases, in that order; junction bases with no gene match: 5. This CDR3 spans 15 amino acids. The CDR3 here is CASSPGGRPYNEQFF. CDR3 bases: TGTGCCAGCAGTCCAGGGGGCAGACCCTACAATGAGCAGTTCTTC.

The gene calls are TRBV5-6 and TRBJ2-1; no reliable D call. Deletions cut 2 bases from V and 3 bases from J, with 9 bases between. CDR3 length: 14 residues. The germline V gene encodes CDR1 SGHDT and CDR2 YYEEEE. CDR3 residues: CASSFGKFYNEQFF. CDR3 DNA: TGTGCCAGCAGCTTCGGTAAGTTCTACAATGAGCAGTTCTTC.

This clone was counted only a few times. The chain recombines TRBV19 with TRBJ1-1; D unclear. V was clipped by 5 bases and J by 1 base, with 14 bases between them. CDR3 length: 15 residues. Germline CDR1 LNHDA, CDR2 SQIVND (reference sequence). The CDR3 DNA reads TGTGCCAGTAGTTTTCGAATCGGTGGGAACACTGAAGCTTTCTTT. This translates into CASSFRIGGNTEAFF.

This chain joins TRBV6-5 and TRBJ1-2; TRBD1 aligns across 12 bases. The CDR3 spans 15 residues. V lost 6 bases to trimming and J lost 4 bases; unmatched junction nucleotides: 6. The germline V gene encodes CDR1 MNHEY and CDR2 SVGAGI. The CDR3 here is CASSRGTGGAYGYTF. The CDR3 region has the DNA TGTGCCAGCAGCCGCGGGACAGGGGGCGCCTATGGCTACACCTTC.

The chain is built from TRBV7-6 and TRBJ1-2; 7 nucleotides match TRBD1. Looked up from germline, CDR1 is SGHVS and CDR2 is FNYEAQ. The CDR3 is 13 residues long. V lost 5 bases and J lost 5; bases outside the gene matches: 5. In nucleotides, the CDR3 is TGTGCCAGCAGCGGAGGGGGCCCTTATGGCTACACCTTC. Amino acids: CASSGGGPYGYTF. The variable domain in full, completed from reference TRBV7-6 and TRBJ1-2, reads GAGVSQSPRYKVTKRGQDVALRCDPISGHVSLYWYRQALGQGPEFLTYFNYEAQQDKSGLPNDRFSAERPEGSISTLTIQRTEQRDSAMYRCASSGGGPYGYTFGSGTRLTVV.

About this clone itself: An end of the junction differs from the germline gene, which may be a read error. The CDR3 DNA is TGCGCCAGCGGCTTCTCCGGGGTCTCCTACGAGCAGTACTTC. It is translated as CASGFSGVSYEQYF. V and J are TRBV5-1 and TRBJ2-7; D is perhaps TRBD2 (5 bases). Germline CDR1 is SGHRS and CDR2 is YFSETQ. The CDR3 runs 14 residues.

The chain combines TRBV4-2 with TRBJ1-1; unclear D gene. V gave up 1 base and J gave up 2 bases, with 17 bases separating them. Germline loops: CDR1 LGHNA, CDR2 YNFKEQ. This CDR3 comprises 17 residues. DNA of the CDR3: TGTGCCAGCAGCCAAGGATTAGGAGAAAATTTAAACACTGAAGCTTTCTTT. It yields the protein CASSQGLGENLNTEAFF.

The CDR3 sequence: CASSHPPNRDRDYLSSYEQYF. The CDR3 DNA is TGTGCCAGCAGCCATCCCCCCAACCGGGACAGGGATTACCTTAGCTCCTACGAGCAGTACTTC. This chain connects TRBV3-1 (or the pseudogene TRBV3-2) to TRBJ2-7; 9 bases match TRBD1. With 3 bases clipped from V and 0 bases from J, the junction kept 21 bases outside the gene matches. CDR1 is LGHDT and CDR2 is YNNKEL in the germline V gene (reference sequence). The CDR3 sequence is 21 residues long.

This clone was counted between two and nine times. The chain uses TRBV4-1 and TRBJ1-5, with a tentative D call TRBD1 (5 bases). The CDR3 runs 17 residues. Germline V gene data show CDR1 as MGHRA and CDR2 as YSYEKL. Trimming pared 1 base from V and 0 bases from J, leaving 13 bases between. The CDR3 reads CASSQGSGVYSNQPQHF. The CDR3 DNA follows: TGCGCCAGCAGCCAAGGCTCGGGGGTATATAGCAATCAGCCCCAGCATTTT.

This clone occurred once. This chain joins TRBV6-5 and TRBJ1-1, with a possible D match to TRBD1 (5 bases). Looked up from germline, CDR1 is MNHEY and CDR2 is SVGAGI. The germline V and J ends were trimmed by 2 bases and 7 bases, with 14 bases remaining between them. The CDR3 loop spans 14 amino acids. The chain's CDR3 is CASSYDEARVEAFF. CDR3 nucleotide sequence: TGTGCCAGCAGTTACGACGAGGCCAGGGTTGAAGCTTTCTTT.

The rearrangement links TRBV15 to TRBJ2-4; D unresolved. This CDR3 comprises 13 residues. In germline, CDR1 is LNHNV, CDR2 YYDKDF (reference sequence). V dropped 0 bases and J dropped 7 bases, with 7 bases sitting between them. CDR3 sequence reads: CATSRDPNNIQYF. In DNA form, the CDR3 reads TGTGCCACCAGCAGAGACCCTAATAACATTCAGTACTTC.

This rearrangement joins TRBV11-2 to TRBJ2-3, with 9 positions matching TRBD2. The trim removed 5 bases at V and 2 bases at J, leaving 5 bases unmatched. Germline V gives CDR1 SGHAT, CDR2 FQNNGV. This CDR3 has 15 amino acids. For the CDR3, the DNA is TGTGCCAGCAGCGCGCGGGAGGGGACCACAGATACGCAGTATTTT. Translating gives CASSAREGTTDTQYF.

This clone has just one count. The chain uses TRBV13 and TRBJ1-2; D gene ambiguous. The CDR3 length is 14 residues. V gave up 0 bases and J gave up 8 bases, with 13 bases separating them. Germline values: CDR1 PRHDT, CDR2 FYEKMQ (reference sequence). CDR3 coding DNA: TGTGCCAGCAGCTTAGGGTCGCAGGACTCGGGCTACACCTTC. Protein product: CASSLGSQDSGYTF.